Below are 28 T cell receptor beta chains sequenced from a single sample in a study of cytomegalovirus exposure and HLA in healthy donors. This PCR relied on a set of 60 Vbeta primers and 13 Jbeta primers. Clones were sequenced by immunoSEQ multiplex PCR, and TCRdb holds only the in-frame ones, with some missing. The data contain around 170,000 clones, about 72% of them singletons. The sample taken for sequencing was PBMCs. The receptors were gathered from a male donor in good health and CMV-seronegative.

The V call is TRBV7-2, the J call TRBJ1-1, with 10 bases fitting TRBD1. Losses at the gene ends were 5 bases for V and 3 bases for J; bases not matched to a gene: 6. This CDR3 spans 15 amino acids. Germline-derived CDR1 and CDR2 are SGHTA and FQGNSA. CDR3 loop: CASSGGGQGYTEAFF. The CDR3 DNA follows: TGTGCCAGCAGCGGAGGGGGACAGGGGTACACTGAAGCTTTCTTT.

CDR3 loop: CAWRQGFSNQPQHF. The CDR3 nucleotides are TGTGCCTGGAGGCAGGGGTTTAGCAATCAGCCCCAGCATTTT. The chain joins TRBV30 to TRBJ1-5; the D gene is possibly TRBD1 (6 bases). CDR1 and CDR2 from the germline V gene are GTSNPN and SVGIG (reference sequence). The CDR3 consists of 14 residues. V was cut by 3 bases and J by 0 bases, with 9 bases left in between.

The count of this clone is one. This sequence joins TRBV7-2 and TRBJ2-7, with 7 bases matching TRBD2. Germline V lookup: CDR1 SGHTA, CDR2 FQGNSA. The CDR3 spans 15 residues. The V gene end was trimmed by 0 bases and the J gene end by 5 bases; junction bases not matched to a gene: 7. The CDR3 DNA reads TGTGCCAGCAGCTTAGCTCTGGCGGGAGATAACGAGCAGTACTTC. Encoded protein: CASSLALAGDNEQYF.

The chain employs TRBV27 and TRBJ1-1; D not resolved. The CDR3 runs 14 residues. Germline V lookup: CDR1 MNHEY, CDR2 SMNVEV (reference sequence). Trimming took 5 bases from V and 0 from J, leaving 10 bases between them. The CDR3 reads CASSATVMNTEAFF. The CDR3 nucleotides read TGTGCCAGCAGTGCCACAGTGATGAACACTGAAGCTTTCTTT.

The V and J genes are TRBV2 and TRBJ2-7, with TRBD1 as a possible D gene (5 bases). This CDR3 is 13 amino acids long. Germline lookup yields CDR1 SNHLY and CDR2 FYNNEI. The V end was cut by 7 bases, the J end by 3 bases, with 13 bases between. CDR3 nucleotides: TGTGCCAGCAAAACAGGAAAGGGCTACGAGCAGTACTTC. It translates to CASKTGKGYEQYF.

This clone was found once. The V and J genes are TRBV7-2 and TRBJ2-7; 10 bases are a match to TRBD1. This CDR3 region has 13 residues. Germline assignment: CDR1 SGHTA and CDR2 FQGNSA. V dropped 8 bases and J dropped 9; count of bases not matched to a gene: 10. The CDR3 region is CASFRQGARGQYF. The CDR3 nucleotides are TGTGCCAGCTTCAGACAGGGGGCCCGTGGGCAGTACTTC.

The rearrangement links TRBV7-6 to TRBJ2-5, with 7 bases identical to TRBD2. Germline loops: CDR1 SGHVS, CDR2 FNYEAQ. V trimming: 3 bases; J trimming: 1 base; junction bases outside the gene matches: 5. The CDR3 sequence is 15 residues long. The CDR3 loop is CASSLERDAQETQYF. The CDR3 bases are TGTGCCAGCAGCTTGGAGCGGGACGCCCAAGAGACCCAGTACTTC. Looking up the rest from reference TRBV7-6 and TRBJ2-5 gives the full variable domain: GAGVSQSPRYKVTKRGQDVALRCDPISGHVSLYWYRQALGQGPEFLTYFNYEAQQDKSGLPNDRFSAERPEGSISTLTIQRTEQRDSAMYRCASSLERDAQETQYFGPGTRLLVL.

The V gene is TRBV6-6, the J gene TRBJ1-2; the D is unclear. V dropped 10 bases and J dropped 0 bases, with 12 bases sitting between them. This CDR3 contains 13 residues. Germline V gene lookup returns CDR1 MNHNY and CDR2 SVGAGI (reference sequence). In DNA form, the CDR3 reads TGTGCCACCGGGCCGGGAGCTAACTATGGCTACACCTTC. This encodes CATGPGANYGYTF.

This sequence joins TRBV6-1 and TRBJ2-7, with 7 bases matching TRBD1. V was clipped by 2 bases and J by 6 bases; unmatched bases: 1. Germline V gene sequence: CDR1 MNHNS, CDR2 SASEGT. This CDR3 contains 12 residues. The DNA of the CDR3 is TGTGCCAGCAGTGAACACAGGGGCGAGCAGTACTTC. Protein: CASSEHRGEQYF.

CDR3 loop: CASTSGGDEQYF. The CDR3 bases are TGTGCCAGCACCTCGGGGGGGGACGAGCAGTACTTC. The chain uses TRBV7-2 and TRBJ2-7; 8 nucleotides agree with TRBD2. This CDR3 comprises 12 residues. V was pared by 7 bases and J by 5 bases, with 4 bases of the junction left unmatched. Germline lookup yields CDR1 SGHTA and CDR2 FQGNSA.

V is TRBV5-1 and J is TRBJ2-3; D might be TRBD2 (6 bases). V lost 5 bases and J lost 0, with 10 bases in between. Germline lookup yields CDR1 SGHRS and CDR2 YFSETQ. CDR3 length equals 14 residues. The CDR3 reads CASSLATSTDTQYF. In nucleotides, the CDR3 is TGCGCCAGCAGTCTAGCGACTAGCACAGATACGCAGTATTTT.

This clone was recorded a few times. This rearrangement joins TRBV14 to TRBJ2-1, with 8 bases identical to TRBD2. The CDR3 totals 14 residues. Germline V lookup: CDR1 SGHDN, CDR2 FVKESK. The junction had 7 bases not matched to a gene; V was cut back by 4 bases and J by 8 bases. The CDR3 loop is CASSLGGAMDEQFF. CDR3 bases: TGTGCCAGCAGCCTCGGGGGGGCGATGGATGAGCAGTTCTTC. The full variable domain, its missing parts supplied by reference TRBV14 and TRBJ2-1, is EAGVTQFPSHSVIEKGQTVTLRCDPISGHDNLYWYRRVMGKEIKFLLHFVKESKQDESGMPNNRFLAERTGGTYSTLKVQPAELEDSGVYFCASSLGGAMDEQFFGPGTRLTVL.

The gene calls are TRBV28 and TRBJ1-2; TRBD1 matches 8 bases. Germline assignment: CDR1 MDHEN and CDR2 SYDVKM. The CDR3 loop spans 13 amino acids. Trimming took 7 bases from V and 5 from J; bases not matched to a gene: 6. DNA for the CDR3: TGTGCCAGCACCTTGGACAGGGCTTATGGCTACACCTTC. It translates to CASTLDRAYGYTF.

CDR3 nucleotides: TGTGCCAGCAGCCCGGGGGGAGGAAAGAACACCGGGGAGCTGTTTTTT. Its translation is CASSPGGGKNTGELFF. The chain uses TRBV7-9 and TRBJ2-2, with 7 bases aligning to TRBD2. The germline V gene has CDR1 SEHNR and CDR2 FQNEAQ (reference sequence). The CDR3 is 16 residues long. Trimming took 5 bases from V and 1 from J; bases not matched to a gene: 7.

This sequence joins TRBV5-1 and TRBJ2-7, with a weak D call TRBD2 (5 bases). The CDR3 is 13 amino acids. Trimming shortened V by 5 bases and J by 4 bases, and 13 bases separated the two germline ends. Germline-derived CDR1 and CDR2 are SGHRS and YFSETQ. The CDR3 DNA reads as TGCGCCAGCAGATCGGTCCCGGGGTACGAGCAGTACTTC. This codes for CASRSVPGYEQYF. Looking up the rest from reference TRBV5-1 and TRBJ2-7 gives the full variable domain: KAGVTQTPRYLIKTRGQQVTLSCSPISGHRSVSWYQQTPGQGLQFLFEYFSETQRNKGNFPGRFSGRQFSNSRSEMNVSTLELGDSALYLCASRSVPGYEQYFGPGTRLTVT.

V gene TRBV27 combines with J gene TRBJ2-1, with 13 bases fitting TRBD2. With 3 bases clipped from V and 9 bases from J, the junction kept 5 bases outside the gene matches. This CDR3 has 15 amino acids. Germline-derived CDR1 and CDR2 are MNHEY and SMNVEV (reference sequence). The CDR3 region has the DNA TGTGCCAGCAGTTTGGGACTAGCGGGACGGGCTGAGCAGTTCTTC. Residues: CASSLGLAGRAEQFF.

The genes are TRBV5-1 and TRBJ2-2; D gene uncertain. The CDR3 extends over 13 amino acids. Deletions cut 4 bases from V and 3 bases from J, with 7 bases between. Germline V gene lookup returns CDR1 SGHRS and CDR2 YFSETQ. The CDR3 bases are TGCGCCAGCAGCCGACTGGACACCGGGGAGCTGTTTTTT. Its protein is CASSRLDTGELFF. Complete variable domain (other parts from reference TRBV5-1 and TRBJ2-2): KAGVTQTPRYLIKTRGQQVTLSCSPISGHRSVSWYQQTPGQGLQFLFEYFSETQRNKGNFPGRFSGRQFSNSRSEMNVSTLELGDSALYLCASSRLDTGELFFGEGSRLTVL.

The rearrangement links TRBV6-5 to TRBJ1-3, with 7 bases lining up with TRBD1. From germline, CDR1 is MNHEY and CDR2 SVGAGI. The CDR3 runs to 14 residues. The V gene end was trimmed by 2 bases and the J gene end by 3 bases; junction bases not matched to a gene: 1. CDR3 in amino acids: CASSYDRDGNTIYF. CDR3 bases: TGTGCCAGCAGTTACGACAGGGATGGAAACACCATATATTTT.

The V call is TRBV5-5, the J call TRBJ1-4; D unclear. Trimming pared 3 bases from V and 1 base from J, leaving 13 bases between. CDR1 SGHKS and CDR2 YYEKEE come from the germline V gene (reference sequence). The CDR3 consists of 16 residues. CDR3: CASSSPDGETNEKLFF. In DNA form, the CDR3 reads TGTGCCAGCAGCTCCCCAGACGGGGAAACTAATGAAAAACTGTTTTTT.

This clone was found once. This chain connects TRBV9 to TRBJ2-1; D not resolved. The V end was cut by 0 bases, the J end by 8 bases, with 12 bases between. Germline assignment: CDR1 SGDLS and CDR2 YYNGEE. The CDR3 sequence is 14 residues long. The CDR3 protein is CASSVDPASDEQFF. CDR3 bases: TGTGCCAGCAGCGTAGACCCGGCGAGCGATGAGCAGTTCTTC.

The V gene is TRBV5-5, the J gene TRBJ2-3; TRBD1 might be the D (5 bases). Germline V gene data show CDR1 as SGHKS and CDR2 as YYEKEE (reference sequence). The CDR3 spans 13 residues. V shed 5 bases and J shed 4 bases, with 11 bases lying between them. The CDR3 DNA reads TGTGCCAGCAGGGGCAGGGTCGCAGATACGCAGTATTTT. It translates to CASRGRVADTQYF. The full variable domain, rest sourced from reference TRBV5-5 and TRBJ2-3, is DAGVTQSPTHLIKTRGQQVTLRCSPISGHKSVSWYQQVLGQGPQFIFQYYEKEERGRGNFPDRFSARQFPNYSSELNVNALLLGDSALYLCASRGRVADTQYFGPGTRLTVL.

The J gene is TRBJ1-4, the V gene TRBV5-1; possibly TRBD1 for D (6 bases). Germline loops: CDR1 SGHRS, CDR2 YFSETQ. CDR3 length: 18 amino acids. Trimming removed 0 bases at V and 2 bases at J, with 17 bases between. The CDR3 coding sequence is TGCGCCAGCAGCTTGGCCGGTACAGGGACCCCCACTAATGAAAAACTGTTTTTT. Protein sequence: CASSLAGTGTPTNEKLFF.

The V and J genes are TRBV18 and TRBJ2-3; possible D gene TRBD2, 6 bases. The CDR3 runs to 15 residues. Trimming removed 2 bases at V and 2 bases at J, with 11 bases between. The germline V gene has CDR1 KGHSH and CDR2 LQKENI. The CDR3 is CASSPWEAPTDTQYF. CDR3 bases: TGTGCCAGCTCACCATGGGAGGCCCCCACAGATACGCAGTATTTT.

The chain employs TRBV7-2 and TRBJ1-1; tentative D call: TRBD1 (5 bases). There are 16 residues in the CDR3. The germline V gene has CDR1 SGHTA and CDR2 FQGNSA. Trimming pared 2 bases from V and 0 bases from J, leaving 13 bases between. The CDR3 nucleotides read TGTGCCAGCAGCTTATTCCAGGGTAAGATGAACACTGAAGCTTTCTTT. The encoded protein is CASSLFQGKMNTEAFF.

V and J are TRBV18 and TRBJ1-1; D remains ambiguous. The CDR3 loop spans 14 amino acids. The germline gives CDR1 KGHSH, CDR2 LQKENI. Trimming pared 4 bases from V and 2 bases from J, leaving 11 bases between. DNA for the CDR3: TGTGCCAGCTCACGAGAGGGCGGCAACACTGAAGCTTTCTTT. It yields the protein CASSREGGNTEAFF. The whole variable domain, remainder taken from reference TRBV18 and TRBJ1-1, is NAGVMQNPRHLVRRRGQEARLRCSPMKGHSHVYWYRQLPEEGLKFMVYLQKENIIDESGMPKERFSAEFPKEGPSILRIQQVVRGDSAAYFCASSREGGNTEAFFGQGTRLTVV.

This chain links TRBV5-5 with TRBJ1-6; 11 bases map to TRBD1. CDR1 and CDR2 (germline): SGHKS, YYEKEE (reference sequence). The CDR3 is 15 amino acids. V was clipped by 4 bases and J by 9 bases; unmatched bases: 6. In DNA form, the CDR3 reads TGTGCCAGCAGCCCGGACAGGGGGCTGGGTTCACCCCTCCACTTT. Amino acid sequence: CASSPDRGLGSPLHF.

This clone was seen only once. CDR3 region: CASSPTWTSSYEQYF. DNA for the CDR3: TGTGCCAGCAGCCCAACGTGGACTTCATCCTACGAGCAGTACTTC. The V call is TRBV4-2, the J call TRBJ2-7; D is possibly TRBD2 (5 bases). V lost 4 bases and J 1 base, leaving 14 bases between the germline ends. In germline, CDR1 is LGHNA, CDR2 YNFKEQ. This CDR3 has 15 residues.

V is TRBV7-2 and J is TRBJ1-1, with D unresolved. V lost 4 bases and J lost 0, with 12 bases in between. Germline CDR1 and CDR2: SGHTA and FQGNSA. This CDR3 is 15 amino acids long. In nucleotides, the CDR3 is TGTGCCAGCAGCTACCATGGGCCTATGAACACTGAAGCTTTCTTT. It is translated as CASSYHGPMNTEAFF.